This T cell receptor beta chain emerged from a study of response to subunit inactivated influenza vaccine. The ends were cut back, 6 bases at V and 6 bases at J, with 16 bases in the middle. CDR3 length: 13 amino acids. CDR1 and CDR2 from the germline V gene are DFQATT and SNEGSKA (reference sequence). TCRdb called the RT-PCR reads again in MiXCR, with one record for every CDR3 protein. The repertoire includes just under 550,000 distinct CDR3 sequences, around 21% of them detected once, and 2.5% to 3% sits in the top ten. This same sample was also taken into another study, of T cells expressing NK-cell markers. This second study says: A 5'RACE template switching approach incorporating UMIs was used to make TCR beta cDNA. According to the study, TCR beta repertoires originated from sorted CD3+CD56+NKG2C+, CD3+CD56+NKG2C- and CD3+CD56-NKG2C+ T cells. Eight donors were sequenced, of whom seven were HCMV-seropositive, while the remaining one was HCMV-seronegative. Expanded NKG2C+ T cell clones had unclear HCMV specificity.

The chain has TRBV20-1 and TRBJ2-3, with a possible D match to TRBD2 (6 bases). The sample consisted of CD4+ T cells sorted from PBMCs, taken about 11 days after vaccination. The clonotype originates from a man over 45 who received an inactivated influenza vaccine. The CDR3 here is CSAGGALADTQYF. As DNA, the CDR3 is TGCAGTGCCGGCGGGGCCCTGGCGGATACGCAGTATTTT.